This TCR beta chain derives from a study of somatic mutations in cytotoxic T cells in rheumatoid arthritis. Sequencing was performed with immunoSEQ multiplex PCR; in TCRdb, only in-frame clones are kept and a portion is missing. The sample lists roughly 1,900 clones, approximately 77% seen once, with over 45% in the top ten. CDR3 size: 15 residues. Per germline, CDR1 SNHLY and CDR2 FYNNEI. V lost 6 bases, J lost 2 bases, and 6 bases stayed unmatched. The study, taken as a whole, reports: A slight TRBV07 underrepresentation in rheumatoid arthritis patients was reported without multiple-comparison adjustment.

With regard to this clone: Its target is unknown.

This TCR derives from a man aged 65 to 79 with rheumatoid arthritis. The J gene is TRBJ1-2, the V gene TRBV2, with TRBD1 matching 10 bases. The sequencing used CD8+ T cells sorted from blood, collected at a follow-up visit. The CDR3 DNA sequence: TGTGCCAGCAGAGACTGGGGACAGGGGAACTATGGCTACACCTTC. Translated, it gives CASRDWGQGNYGYTF.